The 8 T cell receptor beta chains given below trace back to one sample, sequenced in a study of cytomegalovirus exposure and HLA in healthy donors (dated by TCRdb to 2016 to 2017). Receptors were amplified or captured by the immunoSEQ multiplex PCR assay. For the multiplex PCR, a mixture combining 60 forward primers for TCR Vbeta segments and 13 reverse primers for TCR Jbeta segments was used. Sourced from immuneACCESS, this table was stored by TCRdb with only in-frame sequences that have V and J called. A share of the clones is absent; for the studies checked, an unresolved V gene accounts for under half, and the remainder has no known explanation. The sample profile shows 200,000 to 250,000 clones; roughly 80% of them were found once. Of the sample, about 2.5% falls within the top ten clones. Material for sequencing was PBMCs. Every receptor here comes from a middle-aged woman in good health and CMV-seronegative.

The chain is built from TRBV30 and TRBJ1-5; TRBD1 might be the D (6 bases). There are 16 residues in the CDR3. The germline V gene encodes CDR1 GTSNPN and CDR2 SVGIG (reference sequence). The V end was cut by 0 bases, the J end by 2 bases, with 14 bases between. The DNA for the CDR3 is TGTGCCTGGAGTGTAAACTCCCCAGGGGGCAATCAGCCCCAGCATTTT. The encoded protein is CAWSVNSPGGNQPQHF.

This clone was counted a few times. This chain's CDR3 is CASSRDREIHEQYF. The CDR3 DNA follows: TGTGCCAGCAGCCGGGACAGGGAGATCCACGAGCAGTACTTC. The V call is TRBV6-1, the J call TRBJ2-7, with 9 positions matching TRBD1. With 6 bases clipped from V and 5 bases from J, the junction kept 8 bases outside the gene matches. There are 14 residues in the CDR3. Germline V lookup: CDR1 MNHNS, CDR2 SASEGT.

Concerning this clone itself: At one of its ends the junction is not consistent with the germline gene, which may arise from a read error. The gene calls are TRBV7-9 and TRBJ2-5, with TRBD2 as a possible D gene (6 bases). The CDR3 spans 17 residues. Germline V gives CDR1 SEHNR, CDR2 FQNEAQ (reference sequence). CDR3 sequence reads: CSSSPPPGVKSQETQYF. CDR3 in DNA: TGTTCCAGCAGTCCCCCTCCGGGGGTTAAGTCCCAAGAGACCCAGTACTTC.

This sequence joins TRBV6-5 and TRBJ2-7, with 8 bases identical to TRBD2. With 10 bases clipped from V and 2 bases from J, the junction kept 7 bases outside the gene matches. CDR3 length: 13 residues. In germline, CDR1 is MNHEY, CDR2 SVGAGI. CDR3: CATRTAGAYEQYF. The CDR3 DNA sequence: TGTGCCACCCGGACAGCGGGGGCCTACGAGCAGTACTTC.

V and J are TRBV5-4 and TRBJ2-1, with 7 bases aligning to TRBD1. CDR1 and CDR2 (germline): SGHNT, YYREEE (reference sequence). With V trimmed by 0 bases and J by 2 bases, 11 bases remained unmatched. This CDR3 has 18 amino acids. CDR3 in amino acids: CASSLEVGRGLTYNEQFF. CDR3 nucleotides: TGTGCCAGCAGCTTGGAGGTTGGTAGGGGGCTGACCTACAATGAGCAGTTCTTC. The variable domain in full, completed from reference TRBV5-4 and TRBJ2-1, reads ETGVTQSPTHLIKTRGQQVTLRCSSQSGHNTVSWYQQALGQGPQFIFQYYREEENGRGNFPPRFSGLQFPNYSSELNVNALELDDSALYLCASSLEVGRGLTYNEQFFGPGTRLTVL.

The chain joins TRBV4-2 to TRBJ1-1; D perhaps matches TRBD1 (6 bases). The V end was cut by 3 bases, the J end by 6 bases, with 17 bases between. The CDR3 has 15 amino acids. The germline gives CDR1 LGHNA, CDR2 YNFKEQ. The CDR3 region is CASSQAGQTRSEAFF. As DNA, the CDR3 is TGTGCCAGCAGCCAGGCTGGACAGACCCGGTCTGAAGCTTTCTTT.

This chain uses TRBV30 with TRBJ2-3; D ambiguous. CDR1 and CDR2 from the germline V gene are GTSNPN and SVGIG (reference sequence). CDR3 length: 12 residues. V gave up 6 bases and J gave up 5 bases, with 12 bases separating them. In DNA form, the CDR3 reads TGTGCCTGTCAAAGAGGAAGAGATACGCAGTATTTT. Its translation: CACQRGRDTQYF. Full variable domain (missing parts from reference TRBV30 and TRBJ2-3): SQTIHQWPATLVQPVGSPLSLECTVEGTSNPNLYWYRQAAGRGLQLLFYSVGIGQISSEVPQNLSASRPQDRQFILSSKKLLLSDSGFYLCACQRGRDTQYFGPGTRLTVL.

This clone came up a few times. The chain has TRBV10-1 and TRBJ1-1, with 8 bases matching TRBD1. CDR3 length: 14 amino acids. J lost 4 bases, V lost 6 bases, and 7 bases had no gene match. CDR1 and CDR2 (germline): WNHNN, SYGVQD (reference sequence). Written as DNA, the CDR3 is TGCGCCAGCAGCAGCGGACAGGGTACCACTGAAGCTTTCTTT. Protein product: CASSSGQGTTEAFF.